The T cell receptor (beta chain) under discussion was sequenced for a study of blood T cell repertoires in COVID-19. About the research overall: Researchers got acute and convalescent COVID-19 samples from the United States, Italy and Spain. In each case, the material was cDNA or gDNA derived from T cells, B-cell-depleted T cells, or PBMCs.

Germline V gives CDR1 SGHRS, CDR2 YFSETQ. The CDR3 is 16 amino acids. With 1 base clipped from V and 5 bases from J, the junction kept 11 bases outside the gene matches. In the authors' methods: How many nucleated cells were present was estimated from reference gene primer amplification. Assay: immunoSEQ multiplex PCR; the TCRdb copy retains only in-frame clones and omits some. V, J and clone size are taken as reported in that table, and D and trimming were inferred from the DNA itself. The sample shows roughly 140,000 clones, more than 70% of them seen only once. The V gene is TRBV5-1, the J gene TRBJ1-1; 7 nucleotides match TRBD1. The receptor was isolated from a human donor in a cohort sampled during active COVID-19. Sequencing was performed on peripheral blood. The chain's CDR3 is CASSLRLSQGQTEAFF. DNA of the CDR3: TGCGCCAGCAGCTTGCGGTTATCACAGGGACAGACTGAAGCTTTCTTT.